The rows below give T cell receptor beta chains drawn from one sample of a study of OX40 agonist ivuxolimab in advanced cancers. The data were produced by immunoSEQ multiplex PCR, yet TCRdb's version contains in-frame clones alone and is incomplete. Of around 100,000 clones in the sample, approximately 89% were seen once. This specimen was CD4+ or CD8+ T cells sorted from blood, taken in a trial of the OX40 agonist ivuxolimab. Receptors originate from an adult with an advanced solid tumor such as melanoma, head and neck, liver or kidney cancer. The CDR3 runs from the conserved cysteine through the conserved F or W. The D gene is left open where the match is weak. Clone size is given for some rows only: seen once, a few or many times, or a class if the clone is expanded.

- TRBJ1-5 TRBV19 - CASSVTVIPNQPQHF TGTGCCAGTAGTGTGACAGTTATCCCCAATCAGCCCCAGCATTTT
- TRBJ1-2 TRBV6-5 - CASSYSIRAGKDGYTF TGTGCCAGCAGTTACTCGATACGGGCAGGGAAGGATGGCTACACCTTC
TRBD2 TRBJ2-3 TRBV7-2 - CASSLASGGDTQYF TGTGCCAGCAGCTTAGCTTCCGGGGGGGATACGCAGTATTTT
- TRBJ2-1 TRBV18 - CASSPRAGTGSYNEQFF TGTGCCAGCTCACCGAGAGCGGGGACAGGTTCCTACAATGAGCAGTTCTTC
TRBD1 TRBJ1-4 TRBV28 - CASRPQGGIEKLFF TGTGCCAGCAGGCCACAGGGGGGAATTGAAAAACTGTTTTTT
- TRBJ2-3 TRBV27 - CASSFRANTDTQYF TGTGCCAGCAGTTTCCGGGCCAACACAGATACGCAGTATTTT
- TRBJ1-1 TRBV27 - CASKTGRREAFF TGTGCCAGCAAAACGGGCAGGAGAGAAGCTTTCTTT
- TRBJ1-1 TRBV11-2 - CASSQLGAMDTEAFF TGTGCCAGCAGCCAACTAGGGGCAATGGACACTGAAGCTTTCTTT
TRBD2 TRBJ2-7 TRBV19 once CASSRFGTSGSYYEQYF TGTGCCAGTAGTAGATTCGGGACTAGCGGGAGTTACTACGAGCAGTACTTC
- TRBJ1-2 TRBV6-1 - CASSETGLRGYTF TGTGCCAGCAGTGAAACAGGGCTTCGGGGCTACACCTTC
TRBD2 TRBJ2-1 TRBV11-2 - CASSPGGLAGGPASNEQFF TGTGCCAGCAGCCCAGGTGGGCTAGCGGGAGGGCCCGCTTCCAATGAGCAGTTCTTC
- TRBJ2-3 TRBV11-2 - CASSLGGRTDTQYF TGTGCCAGCAGCTTAGGCGGCAGGACAGATACGCAGTATTTT